This T cell receptor (beta chain) was identified during a study of cytotoxic CD8 clonotypes in ibrutinib-treated CLL. Study-level background: Enrolment comprised some twelve relapsed/refractory and more than 14 treatment-naive patients; 17 to 18 were IGHV unmutated.

Clones were read by immunoSEQ multiplex PCR, and TCRdb kept only the in-frame ones, dropping some. In the table there are about 180,000 clones, approximately 80% of which are singletons. For this clone: Its target is not known.

This CDR3 has 15 amino acids. Germline lookup yields CDR1 LNHDA and CDR2 SQIVND (reference sequence). Trimming stripped 4 bases from V and 8 bases from J, with 20 bases between. Overall study results and limits: Clonality was higher at baseline than in age-matched healthy donors and tracked circulating CD8+ T-cell counts. Public clonotypes, found uncommonly, either contracted or stayed stable on treatment.

The sample in question was PBMCs, obtained after 24 months of ibrutinib treatment. This sequence joins TRBV19 and TRBJ1-2, with TRBD1 as a possible D gene (5 bases). This receptor was obtained from a human donor with chronic lymphocytic leukemia. The CDR3 here is CASSRTGGVMGGYTF. CDR3 nucleotide sequence: TGTGCCAGTAGTAGAACAGGAGGCGTCATGGGGGGCTACACCTTC.